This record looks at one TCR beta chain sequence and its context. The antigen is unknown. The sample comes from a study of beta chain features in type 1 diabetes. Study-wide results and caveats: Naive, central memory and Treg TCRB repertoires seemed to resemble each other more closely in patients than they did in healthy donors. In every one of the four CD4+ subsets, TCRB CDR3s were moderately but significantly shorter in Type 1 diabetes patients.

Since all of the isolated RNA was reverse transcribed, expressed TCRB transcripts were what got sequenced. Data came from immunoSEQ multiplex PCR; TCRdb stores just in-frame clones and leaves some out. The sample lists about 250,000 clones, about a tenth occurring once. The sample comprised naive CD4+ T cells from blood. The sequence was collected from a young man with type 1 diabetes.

CDR3 in amino acids: CASSLSDTPNTEAFF. The CDR3 region has the DNA TGCGCCAGCAGCTTGTCAGACACCCCGAACACTGAAGCTTTCTTT. The chain employs TRBV5-1 and TRBJ1-1; D not resolved. This CDR3 is 15 amino acids long. Deletions cut 1 base from V and 1 base from J, with 11 bases between. The germline CDR1 and CDR2 sequences are SGHRS and YFSETQ.